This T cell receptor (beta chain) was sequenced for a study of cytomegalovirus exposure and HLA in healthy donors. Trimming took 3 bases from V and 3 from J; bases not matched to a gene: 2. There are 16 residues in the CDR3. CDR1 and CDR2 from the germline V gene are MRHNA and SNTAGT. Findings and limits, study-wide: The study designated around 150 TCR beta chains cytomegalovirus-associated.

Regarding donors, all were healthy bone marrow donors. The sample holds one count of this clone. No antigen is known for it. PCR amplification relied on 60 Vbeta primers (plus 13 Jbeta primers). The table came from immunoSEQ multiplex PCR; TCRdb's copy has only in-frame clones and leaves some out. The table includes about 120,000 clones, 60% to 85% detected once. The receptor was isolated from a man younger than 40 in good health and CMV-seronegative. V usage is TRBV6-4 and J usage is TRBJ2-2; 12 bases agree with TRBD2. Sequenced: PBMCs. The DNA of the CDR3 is TGTGCCAGCAGTGAACTAGCGGGGGGAGACACCGGGGAGCTGTTTTTT. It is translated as CASSELAGGDTGELFF.